This T cell receptor (beta chain) was found in a study of identical twins (dated by TCRdb to 2016 to 2017). General notes on the study: TCR alpha and beta repertoires from monozygotic twins, unrelated adults of various ages and cord blood were deep-sequenced to test whether fetal clonotypes persist. To rule out contamination, replicate twin experiments were performed at different times with different library preparation protocols.

Broader findings and caveats from the paper: Abundant cord blood beta clonotypes had fewer insertions, young adult naive repertoires showed a similar but weaker trend, and memory repertoires showed no such trend. Because the same donors could not be followed over many years, the conclusions relied on cross-sectional statistical analysis. Recombination models systematically underestimated out-of-frame TCR alpha sharing in monozygotic twins but agreed with sharing between unrelated individuals. Compared with coincidental sharing between unrelated individuals, out-of-frame TCR alpha sequences shared between twins showed an excess of sequences with low generation probability. A weaker excess of twin sharing was found in beta out-of-frame sequences because the signal-to-noise ratio was lowered by fewer shared sequences. Zero-insertion analyses could be partly confounded by invariant T cells such as MAIT and iNKT, although diverse VJ usage argued against such confounding for most clonotypes.

This clonotype occurred a few times. No antigen is known for it. There are no base qualities to consult, and no much larger clone falls within one base. The library was produced with 5' RACE. The sample was run on an Illumina HiSeq 2000. A universal primer binding site was added through template switching, and the final cDNA carried a unique molecular identifier so that TCR cDNA molecules could be counted accurately. Specific primers in the conserved constant-segment region were used to synthesize first-strand cDNA for the TCR alpha and beta chains. To control for contamination, each cDNA library was double barcoded with a SMART-Mk sample barcode plus Illumina barcodes. TruSeq adapter sequences, together with Illumina sample barcodes, were added in two successive PCR steps. Sequencing of the TCR alpha and beta cDNA libraries was done on the Illumina HiSeq platform using custom primers. Per the authors' processing: Unique molecular identifiers were extracted from raw reads with MiGEC, and CDR3 positions were determined with MiXCR. For each individual, recombination models were inferred using an EM algorithm with the repgenHMM and IGoR tools. Shared clonotype analysis was performed with the tcR package in R, normalizing sharing by the product of cloneset sizes. To study raw recombination without the effects of thymic and clonal selection, out-of-frame nonproductive sequences were analyzed. The raw public reads went through TCRdb reprocessing: fastp at Q25, MiXCR clone calling, in-frame beta chains kept. When rows share a CDR3 protein, they turn into one entry using the most common DNA and genes. TCRdb's processing, not the study's, gives the V and J calls here. A total of 1.5 million or so distinct CDR3 sequences appear in this sample, around 29% of them only once. The ten largest clones represent about 0.25% of the sample.

CDR1 and CDR2 were assigned from the germline V gene (reference sequence) as PRHDT and FYEKMQ. The CDR3 sequence holds 16 residues, the cysteine and phenylalanine included. Here the CDR3 DNA is all that survives: 48 bases in frame from base 1. For this chain, trimming is 4 bases at the V end and 9 bases at the J end, and the number of junction bases without a gene match is 9. Only healthy Caucasian donors were included. Sequenced input: cord blood. This TCR was sampled from a newborn girl in good health. The chain couples TRBV13 to TRBJ2-1, with 13 junctional bases fitting TRBD2. Here is the DNA: TGTGCCAGCAGCTGGAATGGACTAGCGGGAGCCGGTGAGCAGTTCTTC. Translated, this gives CASSWNGLAGAGEQFF.